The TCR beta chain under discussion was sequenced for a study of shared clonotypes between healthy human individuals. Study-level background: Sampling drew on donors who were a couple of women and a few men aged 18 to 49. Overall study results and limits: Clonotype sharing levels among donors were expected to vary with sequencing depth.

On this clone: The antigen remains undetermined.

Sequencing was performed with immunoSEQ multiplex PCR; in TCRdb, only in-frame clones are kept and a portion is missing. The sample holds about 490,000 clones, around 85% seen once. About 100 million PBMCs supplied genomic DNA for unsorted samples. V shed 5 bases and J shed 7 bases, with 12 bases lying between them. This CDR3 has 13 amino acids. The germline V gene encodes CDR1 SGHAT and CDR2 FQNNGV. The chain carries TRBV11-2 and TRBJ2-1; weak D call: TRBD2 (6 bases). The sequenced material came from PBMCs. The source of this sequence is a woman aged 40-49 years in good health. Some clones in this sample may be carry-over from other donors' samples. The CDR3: CASSKPGANEQFF. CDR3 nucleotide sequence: TGTGCCAGCAGCAAACCGGGAGCAAATGAGCAGTTCTTC.